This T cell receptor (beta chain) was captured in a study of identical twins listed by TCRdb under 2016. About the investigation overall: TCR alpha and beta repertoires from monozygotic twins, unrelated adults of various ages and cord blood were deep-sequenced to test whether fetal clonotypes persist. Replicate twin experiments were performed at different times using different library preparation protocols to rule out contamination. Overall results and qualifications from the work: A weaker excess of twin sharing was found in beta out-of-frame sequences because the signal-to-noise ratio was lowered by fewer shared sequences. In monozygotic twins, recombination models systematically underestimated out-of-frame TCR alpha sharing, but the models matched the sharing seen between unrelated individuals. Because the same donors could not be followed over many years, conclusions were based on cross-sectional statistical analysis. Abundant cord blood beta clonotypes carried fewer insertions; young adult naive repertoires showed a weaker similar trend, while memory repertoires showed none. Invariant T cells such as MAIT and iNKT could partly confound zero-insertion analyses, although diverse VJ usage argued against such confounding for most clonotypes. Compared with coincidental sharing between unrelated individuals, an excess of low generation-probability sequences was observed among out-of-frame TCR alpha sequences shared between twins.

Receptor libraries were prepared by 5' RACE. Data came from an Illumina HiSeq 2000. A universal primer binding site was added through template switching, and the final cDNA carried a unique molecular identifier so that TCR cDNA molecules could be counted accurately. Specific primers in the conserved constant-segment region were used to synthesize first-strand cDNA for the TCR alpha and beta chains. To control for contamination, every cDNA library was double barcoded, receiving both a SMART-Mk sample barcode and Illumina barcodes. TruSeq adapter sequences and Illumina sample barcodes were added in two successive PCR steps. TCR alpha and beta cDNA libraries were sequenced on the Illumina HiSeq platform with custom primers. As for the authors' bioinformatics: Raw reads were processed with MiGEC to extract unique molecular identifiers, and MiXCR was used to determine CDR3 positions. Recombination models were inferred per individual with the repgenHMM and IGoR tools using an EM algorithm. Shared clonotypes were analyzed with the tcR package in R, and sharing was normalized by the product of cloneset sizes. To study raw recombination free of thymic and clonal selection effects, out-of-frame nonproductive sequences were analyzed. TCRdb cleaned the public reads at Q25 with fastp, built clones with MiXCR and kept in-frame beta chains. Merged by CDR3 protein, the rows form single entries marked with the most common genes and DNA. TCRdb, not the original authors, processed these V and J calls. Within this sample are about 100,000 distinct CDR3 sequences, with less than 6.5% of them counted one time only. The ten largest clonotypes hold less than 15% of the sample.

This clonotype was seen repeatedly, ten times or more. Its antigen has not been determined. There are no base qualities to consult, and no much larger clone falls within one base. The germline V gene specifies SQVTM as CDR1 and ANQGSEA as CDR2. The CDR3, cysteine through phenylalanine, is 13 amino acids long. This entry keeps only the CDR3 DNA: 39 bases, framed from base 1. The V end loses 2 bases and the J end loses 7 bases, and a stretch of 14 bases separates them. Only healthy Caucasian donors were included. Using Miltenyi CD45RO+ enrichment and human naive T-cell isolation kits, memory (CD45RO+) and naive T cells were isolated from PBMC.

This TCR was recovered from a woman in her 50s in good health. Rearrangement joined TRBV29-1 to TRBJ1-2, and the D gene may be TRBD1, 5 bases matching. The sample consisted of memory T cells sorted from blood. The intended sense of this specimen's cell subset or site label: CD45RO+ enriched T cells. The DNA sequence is TGCAGCGTTGAATTTCAGGGTTCAACTGGCTACACCTTC. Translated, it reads CSVEFQGSTGYTF.